Each of the 10 T cell receptor beta chains below was sequenced from the same sample in a study of blood T cell repertoires in COVID-19. Clones were read by immunoSEQ multiplex PCR, and TCRdb kept only the in-frame ones, dropping some. The table shows 140,000 to 150,000 clones, with approximately 86% occurring only once. Material for sequencing was PBMCs or T cells enriched from blood (not recorded which). All receptors derive from a woman aged 40 to 55 who had recovered from COVID-19.

The DNA of the CDR3 is TGTGCTAGTGGTTTTTCCAGGGGGCGCGAACAGCCCCAGCATTTT. This encodes CASGFSRGREQPQHF. The chain carries TRBV12-5 and TRBJ1-5, with TRBD1 identical over 8 bases. Germline-derived CDR1 and CDR2 are LGHNT and FRNRAP. The CDR3 is 15 amino acids. Trimming at V came to 3 bases and at J to 7 bases, leaving 8 bases not matched to a gene. Variable domain in full (rest from reference TRBV12-5 and TRBJ1-5): DARVTQTPRHKVTEMGQEVTMRCQPILGHNTVFWYRQTMMQGLELLAYFRNRAPLDDSGMPKDRFSAEMPDATLATLKIQPSEPRDSAVYFCASGFSRGREQPQHFGDGTRLSIL.

This clone came up once. The genes are TRBV4-2 and TRBJ1-1, with D possibly being TRBD1 (6 bases). The germline V and J ends were trimmed by 4 bases and 3 bases, with 15 bases remaining between them. The germline gives CDR1 LGHNA, CDR2 YNFKEQ. CDR3 length: 15 amino acids. The DNA for the CDR3 is TGTGCCAGCAGCCTTATGGGGGCGCGAGACACTGAAGCTTTCTTT. As protein: CASSLMGARDTEAFF.

The rearrangement joins TRBV28 to TRBJ2-7; 7 bases line up with TRBD2. The V gene end was trimmed by 10 bases and the J gene end by 4 bases; junction bases not matched to a gene: 13. CDR1 is MDHEN and CDR2 is SYDVKM in the germline V gene. The CDR3 runs to 14 residues. Here the CDR3 reads CATMEAGALYEQYF. CDR3 nucleotide sequence: TGTGCCACCATGGAGGCGGGAGCCCTTTACGAGCAGTACTTC. The whole variable domain, remainder taken from reference TRBV28 and TRBJ2-7, is DVKVTQSSRYLVKRTGEKVFLECVQDMDHENMFWYRQDPGLGLRLIYFSYDVKMKEKGDIPEGYSVSREKKERFSLILESASTNQTSMYLCATMEAGALYEQYFGPGTRLTVT.

The chain recombines TRBV4-1 with TRBJ2-7; unclear D gene. Germline assignment: CDR1 MGHRA and CDR2 YSYEKL. The CDR3 is made up of 16 amino acids. The V and J ends lost 0 bases and 3 bases respectively, with 15 bases between them. Here the CDR3 reads CASSQEPSGVIYEQYF. CDR3 coding DNA: TGCGCCAGCAGCCAAGAACCCTCGGGTGTTATCTACGAGCAGTACTTC.

V gene TRBV4-2 combines with J gene TRBJ1-2; 7 bases agree with TRBD1. The V gene's germline CDR1 is LGHNA and CDR2 YNFKEQ. V shed 1 base and J 3 bases; nucleotides not matched to a gene: 8. The CDR3 consists of 16 residues. CDR3 in amino acids: CASSQVNRDSDYGYTF. In nucleotides, the CDR3 is TGTGCCAGCAGCCAAGTCAATCGGGACAGCGACTATGGCTACACCTTC.

This CDR3 reads CASSWGTSGGSADTQYF. CDR3 nucleotide sequence: TGTGCCAGCAGCTGGGGGACTAGCGGGGGAAGCGCAGATACGCAGTATTTT. J is TRBJ2-3 and V is TRBV7-9, with 14 positions matching TRBD2. The CDR3 has 17 amino acids. Germline CDR1 and CDR2: SEHNR and FQNEAQ (reference sequence). J was trimmed by 4 bases and V by 4 bases; bases with no gene match: 7.

This chain connects TRBV2 to TRBJ2-2, with 13 positions matching TRBD2. Germline CDR1 is SNHLY and CDR2 is FYNNEI. J lost 0 bases, V lost 6 bases, and 7 bases had no gene match. The CDR3 spans 18 residues. The CDR3 region has the DNA TGTGCCAGCAGAGCCGGGACTAGCGGGATGGCGAACACCGGGGAGCTGTTTTTT. Protein product: CASRAGTSGMANTGELFF.

The gene calls are TRBV10-1 and TRBJ2-7; D is possibly TRBD2 (6 bases). The CDR3 sequence is 17 residues long. The germline V gene encodes CDR1 WNHNN and CDR2 SYGVQD (reference sequence). The V end lost 0 bases, the J end lost 0 bases, and 15 bases lay between the germline ends. CDR3 protein: CASSESRRGPLSYEQYF. CDR3 DNA: TGCGCCAGCAGTGAGTCCCGGAGGGGACCCCTCTCCTACGAGCAGTACTTC.

The rearrangement links TRBV5-6 to TRBJ1-1, with D possibly being TRBD1 (5 bases). This CDR3 has 14 residues. The germline V gene encodes CDR1 SGHDT and CDR2 YYEEEE. V was cut by 1 base and J by 6 bases, with 13 bases left in between. CDR3 residues: CASSLLQGWAEAFF. The CDR3 bases are TGTGCCAGCAGCTTGCTGCAGGGTTGGGCTGAAGCTTTCTTT. Based on the CDR3 plus reference TRBV5-6 and TRBJ1-1, the full variable domain is DAGVTQSPTHLIKTRGQQVTLRCSPKSGHDTVSWYQQALGQGPQFIFQYYEEEERQRGNFPDRFSGHQFPNYSSELNVNALLLGDSALYLCASSLLQGWAEAFFGQGTRLTVV.

This rearrangement joins TRBV9 to TRBJ1-2; 7 bases agree with TRBD1. Losses at the gene ends were 0 bases for V and 4 bases for J; bases not matched to a gene: 12. The CDR3 spans 17 residues. Looked up from germline, CDR1 is SGDLS and CDR2 is YYNGEE. The CDR3 DNA follows: TGTGCCAGCAGCGTAGGGGATCGGGACAGACCTGGCTATGGCTACACCTTC. As protein: CASSVGDRDRPGYGYTF. The entire variable domain, with the rest obtained from reference TRBV9 and TRBJ1-2, is as follows: DSGVTQTPKHLITATGQRVTLRCSPRSGDLSVYWYQQSLDQGLQFLIQYYNGEERAKGNILERFSAQQFPDLHSELNLSSLELGDSALYFCASSVGDRDRPGYGYTFGSGTRLTVV.